The rows below give T cell receptor beta chains drawn from one sample of a study of blood T cell repertoires in COVID-19. Sequenced by immunoSEQ multiplex PCR; TCRdb stores in-frame clones only, minus some. The sample lists 250,000 to 350,000 clones, approximately 90% occurring once. Sample: peripheral blood. The receptors here all came from a woman aged 45 to 65 with COVID-19, enrolled during active disease. CDR3s include the opening cysteine and the closing phenylalanine or tryptophan. The D gene is left open where the match is weak. Only part of the rows carry a size: once, few, many, or a class if the clone is expanded.

clone_size d_call j_call v_call cdr3_nt cdr3_aa
once - TRBJ2-7 TRBV6-5 TGTGCCAGCAGTTCCCGAGGGTGGGATTACGAGCAGTACTTC CASSSRGWDYEQYF
- TRBD2 TRBJ2-3 TRBV4-2 TGTGCCAGCAGCCAAGCGGGACTAGCGGGAACAGATACGCAGTATTTT CASSQAGLAGTDTQYF
- - TRBJ2-5 TRBV23-1 TGCGCCAGCAGTCAATCGGAGACCCTCCCGGGGAAAGTTAAAGCAGAGACCCAGTACTTC CASSQSETLPGKVKAETQYF
- - TRBJ2-2 TRBV7-8 TGTGCCAGCAGCCCGCGGGCCAGGACGATGAGTCCCGGGGAGCTGTTTTTT CASSPRARTMSPGELFF
- - TRBJ1-1 TRBV18 TGTGCCAGCTCACCACCCCAGAACACTGAAGCTTTCTTT CASSPPQNTEAFF
- TRBD1 TRBJ1-2 TRBV6-2/TRBV6-3 TGTGCCAGCAGTACCGACAGGGGGCGGCGGTATGGCTACACCTTC CASSTDRGRRYGYTF
- - TRBJ1-3 TRBV15 TGTGCCACCAGCAGAGATTACCAGTCCTCTGGAAACACCATATATTTT CATSRDYQSSGNTIYF
- - TRBJ1-4 TRBV7-2 TGTGCCAGCAGCTCCCTAACAGGGTTTAATGAAAAACTGTTTTTT CASSSLTGFNEKLFF
- TRBD1 TRBJ1-2 TRBV19 TGTGCCAGTAGTACTGGACAGGGCGGGGGCTATGGCTACACCTTC CASSTGQGGGYGYTF
few - TRBJ2-2 TRBV19 TGTGCCAGCATACCGGGACACATGAACACCGGGGAGCTGTTTTTT CASIPGHMNTGELFF
once - TRBJ2-1 TRBV19 TGTGCCAGTAGTATTCGCGGCGGGACCGATGAGCAGTTCTTC CASSIRGGTDEQFF
- TRBD1 TRBJ2-7 TRBV6-5 TGTGCCAGCAGTTCGCCCCGGACAGGGGGCTGGGCCGAGCAGTACTTC CASSSPRTGGWAEQYF
- - TRBJ1-2 TRBV7-3 TGTGCCAGCAGCTTAACGGGAGGGCCCAGCTACACCTTC CASSLTGGPSYTF
- TRBD1 TRBJ1-1 TRBV18 TGTGCCAGCTCACGAGATCGCACAGGGGGCGAGACTGAAGCTTTCTTT CASSRDRTGGETEAFF
- TRBD1 TRBJ2-7 TRBV10-1 TGCGCCAGCGGTGGGACAGGGCCCTACGAGCAGTACTTC CASGGTGPYEQYF
- TRBD1 TRBJ1-2 TRBV28 TGTGCCAGCAGTTTGGTCCCGGACAGGTCGAATGGCTACACCTTC CASSLVPDRSNGYTF
- - TRBJ1-2 TRBV24-1 TGTGCCACCAGCCAAGACAGATCTAACTATGGCTACACCTTC CATSQDRSNYGYTF
- - TRBJ1-1 TRBV5-4 TGTGCCAGCAGCTTAAGCGAGAACACTGAAGCTTTCTTT CASSLSENTEAFF
- TRBD1 TRBJ2-1 TRBV24-1 TGTGCCACCAGTGAAGGAGCGACAGGGGTTGTTGAGCAGTTCTTC CATSEGATGVVEQFF
many TRBD1 TRBJ1-3 TRBV18 TGTGCCAGCTCACCTGGGACAGTCGGAAACACCATATATTTT CASSPGTVGNTIYF
- - TRBJ2-1 TRBV6-6 TGTGCCAGCAGGAATCCGGGACACCTCTCCTACAATGAGCAGTTCTTC CASRNPGHLSYNEQFF
- TRBD1 TRBJ2-2 TRBV6-5 TGTGCCAGCAGGACAGGGTTGAGCGGGGAGCTGTTTTTT CASRTGLSGELFF